This TCR beta chain stems from a study of blood T cells in healthy people across ages. Whole-study findings and limits: Long-lived and aged donors differed, with more naive CD4+ cells and higher diversity in the long-lived. Diversity figures based on one million T cells were deemed too low.

Remarks on this clonotype: Its antigen is still unknown.

Extracted total RNA amounted to at least 5.5 micrograms for each sample. CDR1 and CDR2 (germline): DFQATT, SNEGSKA (reference sequence). The CDR3 totals 14 residues. The V end lost 3 bases, the J end lost 10 bases, and 19 bases lay between the germline ends. Next came a second PCR, run for about 6 to 12 cycles, which used a sample-barcoded 5' primer along with a J-beta primer mix. TCRdb itself ran the 5' RACE reads through MiXCR, one entry per CDR3 protein. The sample includes over 600,000 distinct CDR3 sequences, just over 55% of them seen just once. The sample was blood. The chain carries TRBV20-1 and TRBJ2-1, with D perhaps matching TRBD2 (6 bases). This TCR came from a man in his forties in good health. CDR3 sequence: CSASRSRGLGEQFF. DNA of the CDR3: TGCAGTGCTAGTCGGAGTAGGGGACTTGGAGAGCAGTTCTTC.